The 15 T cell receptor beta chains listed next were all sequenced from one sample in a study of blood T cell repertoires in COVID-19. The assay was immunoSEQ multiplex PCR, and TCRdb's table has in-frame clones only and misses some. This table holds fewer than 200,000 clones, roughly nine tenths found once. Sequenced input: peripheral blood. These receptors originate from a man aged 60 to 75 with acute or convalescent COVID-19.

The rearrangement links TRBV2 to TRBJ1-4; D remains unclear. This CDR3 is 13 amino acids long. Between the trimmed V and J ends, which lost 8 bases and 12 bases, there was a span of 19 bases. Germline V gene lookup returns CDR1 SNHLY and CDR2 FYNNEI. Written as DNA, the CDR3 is TGTGCCAGCCATAGGCTGTCCAAGGGAGAACTGTTTTTT. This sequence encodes CASHRLSKGELFF.

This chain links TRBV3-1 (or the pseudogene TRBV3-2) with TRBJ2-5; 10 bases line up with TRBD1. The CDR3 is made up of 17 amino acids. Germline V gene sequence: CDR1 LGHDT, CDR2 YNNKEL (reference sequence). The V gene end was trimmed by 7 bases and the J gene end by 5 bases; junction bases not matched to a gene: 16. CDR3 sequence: CASTQGPPGQGWETQYF. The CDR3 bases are TGTGCCAGCACTCAAGGTCCTCCGGGACAGGGGTGGGAGACCCAGTACTTC.

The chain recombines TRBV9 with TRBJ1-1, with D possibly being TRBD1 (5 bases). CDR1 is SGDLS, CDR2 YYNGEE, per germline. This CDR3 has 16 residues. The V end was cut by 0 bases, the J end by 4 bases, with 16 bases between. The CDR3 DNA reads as TGTGCCAGCAGCGTAGTGGGAGGGGAAGGGGTCACTGAAGCTTTCTTT. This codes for CASSVVGGEGVTEAFF. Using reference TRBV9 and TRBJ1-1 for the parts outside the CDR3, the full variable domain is DSGVTQTPKHLITATGQRVTLRCSPRSGDLSVYWYQQSLDQGLQFLIQYYNGEERAKGNILERFSAQQFPDLHSELNLSSLELGDSALYFCASSVVGGEGVTEAFFGQGTRLTVV.

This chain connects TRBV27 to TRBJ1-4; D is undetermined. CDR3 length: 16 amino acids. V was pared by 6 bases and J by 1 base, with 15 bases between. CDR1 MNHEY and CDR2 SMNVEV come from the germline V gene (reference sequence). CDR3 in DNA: TGTGCCAGCAGGGAAAGACCGACGGGAACTAATGAAAAACTGTTTTTT. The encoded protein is CASRERPTGTNEKLFF.

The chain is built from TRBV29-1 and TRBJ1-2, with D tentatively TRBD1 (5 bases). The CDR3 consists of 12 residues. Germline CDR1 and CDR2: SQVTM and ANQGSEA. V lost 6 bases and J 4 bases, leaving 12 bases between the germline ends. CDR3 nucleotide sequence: TGCAGCGTAGGCGGGGGTGGCTATGGCTACACCTTC. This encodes CSVGGGGYGYTF.

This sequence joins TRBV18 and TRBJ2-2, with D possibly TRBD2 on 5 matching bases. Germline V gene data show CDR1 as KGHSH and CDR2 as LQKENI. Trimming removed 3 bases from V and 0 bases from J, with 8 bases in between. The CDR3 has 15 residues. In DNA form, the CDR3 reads TGTGCCAGCTCACCTGAGGGTTCGAACACCGGGGAGCTGTTTTTT. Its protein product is CASSPEGSNTGELFF. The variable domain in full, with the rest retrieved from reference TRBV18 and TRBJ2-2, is NAGVMQNPRHLVRRRGQEARLRCSPMKGHSHVYWYRQLPEEGLKFMVYLQKENIIDESGMPKERFSAEFPKEGPSILRIQQVVRGDSAAYFCASSPEGSNTGELFFGEGSRLTVL.

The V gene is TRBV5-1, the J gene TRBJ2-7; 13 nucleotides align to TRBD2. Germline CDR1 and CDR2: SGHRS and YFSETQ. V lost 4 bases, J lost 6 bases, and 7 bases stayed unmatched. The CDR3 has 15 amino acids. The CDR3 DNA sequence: TGCGCCAGCAGCGTGGGACTAGCGGGGTGGAGCGAGCAGTACGTC. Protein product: CASSVGLAGWSEQYV.

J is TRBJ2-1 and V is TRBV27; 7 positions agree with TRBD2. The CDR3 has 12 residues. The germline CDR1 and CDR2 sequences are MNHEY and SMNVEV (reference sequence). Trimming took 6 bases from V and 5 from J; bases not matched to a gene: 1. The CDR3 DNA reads TGTGCCAGCAGCCGGGGGGACAATGAGCAGTTCTTC. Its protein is CASSRGDNEQFF.

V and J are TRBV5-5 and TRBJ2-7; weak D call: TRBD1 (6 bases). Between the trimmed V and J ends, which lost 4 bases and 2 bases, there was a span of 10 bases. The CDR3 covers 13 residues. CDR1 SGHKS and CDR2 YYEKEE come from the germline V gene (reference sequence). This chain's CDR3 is CASSLRGPYEQYF. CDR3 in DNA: TGTGCCAGCAGCCTCAGGGGCCCCTACGAGCAGTACTTC.

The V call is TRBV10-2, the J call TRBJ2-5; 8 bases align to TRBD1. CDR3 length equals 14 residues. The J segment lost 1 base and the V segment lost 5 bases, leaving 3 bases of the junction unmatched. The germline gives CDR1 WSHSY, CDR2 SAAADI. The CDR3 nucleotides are TGCGCCAGCAGTTTGACAGGGGTCCAAGAGACCCAGTACTTC. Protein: CASSLTGVQETQYF.

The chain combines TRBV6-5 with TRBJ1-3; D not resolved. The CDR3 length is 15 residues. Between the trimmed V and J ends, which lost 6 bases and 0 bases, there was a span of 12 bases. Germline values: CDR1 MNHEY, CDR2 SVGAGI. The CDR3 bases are TGTGCCAGCAGACCTGACTCCAACTCTGGAAACACCATATATTTT. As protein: CASRPDSNSGNTIYF.

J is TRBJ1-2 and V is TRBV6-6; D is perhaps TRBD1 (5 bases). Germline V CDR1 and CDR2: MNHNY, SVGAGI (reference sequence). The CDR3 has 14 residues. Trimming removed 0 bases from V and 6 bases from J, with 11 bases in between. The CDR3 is CASSYSGRGNGYTF. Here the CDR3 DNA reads TGTGCCAGCAGTTACTCGGGAAGGGGAAATGGCTACACCTTC.

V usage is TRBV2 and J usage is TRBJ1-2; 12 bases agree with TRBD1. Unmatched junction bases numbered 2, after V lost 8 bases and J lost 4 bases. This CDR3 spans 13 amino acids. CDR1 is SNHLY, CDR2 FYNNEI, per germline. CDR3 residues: CASGTGGGYGYTF. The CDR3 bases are TGTGCCAGCGGGACAGGGGGCGGCTATGGCTACACCTTC.

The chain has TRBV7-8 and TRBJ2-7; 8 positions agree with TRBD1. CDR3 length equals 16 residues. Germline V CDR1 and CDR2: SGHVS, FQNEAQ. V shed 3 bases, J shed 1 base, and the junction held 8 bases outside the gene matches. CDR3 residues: CASSFLGQDYSYEQYV. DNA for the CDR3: TGTGCCAGCAGCTTTCTGGGACAGGACTATTCCTACGAGCAGTACGTC.

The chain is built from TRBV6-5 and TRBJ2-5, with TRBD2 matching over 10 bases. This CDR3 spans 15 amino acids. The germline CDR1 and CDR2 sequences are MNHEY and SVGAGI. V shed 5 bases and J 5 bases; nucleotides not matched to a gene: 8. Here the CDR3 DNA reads TGTGCCAGCAGTACCTTGGGAGCGGGAGGGGAGACCCAGTACTTC. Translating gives CASSTLGAGGETQYF.